The source of this T cell receptor (beta chain) is a study of cytomegalovirus exposure and HLA in healthy donors. Study-level results: TCR beta chains numbering more than 150 were designated cytomegalovirus-associated. According to a subsequent analysis, TCR clusters identified in the first cohort showed a tendency to co-occur across the 120 validation repertoires.

Profiled with immunoSEQ multiplex PCR; TCRdb holds only in-frame clones, not every one. The sample comprises a few hundred thousand clones, 80% to 90% of which are singletons, and under 0.95% rests with the top ten. A few counts support this clone. Its antigen remains unknown. The clonotype was recovered from a woman between 18 and 29 years old in good health and CMV-seronegative. The specimen was PBMCs.

In nucleotides, the CDR3 is TGTGCCAGCAGCTTAGCGACAGCTACCTCCTACGAGCAGTACTTC. This translates into CASSLATATSYEQYF. The V gene is TRBV7-9, the J gene TRBJ2-7; tentative D call: TRBD1 (5 bases). Trimming took 0 bases from V and 0 from J, leaving 9 bases between them. The germline V gene encodes CDR1 SEHNR and CDR2 FQNEAQ (reference sequence). CDR3 size: 15 residues.